A selection of T cell receptor beta chains follows, all from one sample in a study of regulatory T cells in long-lasting Graves disease. TCRdb recomputed calls from the multiplex PCR reads with MiXCR, one row per CDR3 protein. This table holds more than 300,000 distinct CDR3 sequences, roughly a fifth found once. Here the sequenced sample was peripheral blood mononuclear cells (PBMCs), taken when the disease was refractory, from a patient treated with antithyroid drugs. The receptors were sampled from a female donor with Graves disease. CDR3s include the opening cysteine and the closing phenylalanine or tryptophan. Each record gives: D gene, clone size, J gene, V gene, CDR3 protein, CDR3 DNA. A D gene is named only where the DNA matches it firmly. Not all rows give a size; the values are once, few, many and, for expanded clones, a class.

D: TRBD1; size: -; J: TRBJ1-6; V: TRBV9; CDR3: CASSVGQGGNSPLHF; DNA: TGTGCCAGCAGCGTCGGACAGGGGGGTAATTCACCCCTCCACTTT
D: -; size: many; J: TRBJ2-5; V: TRBV30; CDR3: CAWRGYRKRAEETQYF; DNA: TGTGCCTGGAGGGGGTATAGGAAGCGGGCTGAAGAGACCCAGTACTTC
D: TRBD1; size: -; J: TRBJ2-5; V: TRBV3-1; CDR3: CASSPQKGAEGETQYF; DNA: TGTGCCAGCAGCCCCCAAAAGGGGGCTGAGGGAGAGACCCAGTACTTC
D: -; size: -; J: TRBJ1-2; V: TRBV4-3; CDR3: CASSQDPYSQRGGYTF; DNA: TGCGCCAGCAGCCAAGATCCTTATTCTCAGAGGGGTGGCTACACCTTC
D: TRBD1; size: few; J: TRBJ1-1; V: TRBV5-8; CDR3: CASSLIQGEAEAFF; DNA: TGTGCCAGCAGCTTAATCCAGGGGGAGGCTGAAGCTTTCTTT
D: -; size: few; J: TRBJ2-2; V: TRBV3-1; CDR3: CASSQGYGTANTGELFF; DNA: TGTGCCAGCAGCCAAGGCTACGGGACTGCCAACACCGGGGAGCTGTTTTTT
D: -; size: -; J: TRBJ1-6; V: TRBV11-2; CDR3: CAGSLEGPLHF; DNA: TGTGCCGGCAGCTTAGAGGGGCCCCTCCACTTT
D: -; size: -; J: TRBJ2-7; V: TRBV5-1; CDR3: CASSLAGGSRSYEQYF; DNA: TGCGCCAGCAGCTTGGCCGGCGGCTCCCGCTCCTACGAGCAGTACTTC
D: -; size: -; J: TRBJ1-5; V: TRBV6-2/TRBV6-3; CDR3: CASRQQGSNQPQHF; DNA: TGTGCCAGCAGGCAGCAGGGGAGCAATCAGCCCCAGCATTTT
D: -; size: few; J: TRBJ1-4; V: TRBV20-1; CDR3: CSASTKGEKLFF; DNA: TGCAGTGCTAGCACAAAGGGTGAAAAACTGTTTTTT
D: -; size: many; J: TRBJ1-1; V: TRBV12-3/TRBV12-4; CDR3: CASSLSGAPEAFF; DNA: TGTGCCAGCAGTTTATCCGGTGCCCCTGAAGCTTTCTTT
D: TRBD2; size: -; J: TRBJ2-1; V: TRBV30; CDR3: CAWSGGDWGSYNEQFF; DNA: TGTGCCTGGAGCGGGGGGGACTGGGGGTCCTACAATGAGCAGTTCTTC
D: -; size: -; J: TRBJ1-2; V: TRBV18; CDR3: CASSPDSQGIGGYTF; DNA: TGTGCCAGCTCACCAGACTCTCAGGGGATTGGTGGCTACACCTTC
D: -; size: many; J: TRBJ2-7; V: TRBV6-1; CDR3: CATRVQGGTYEQYF; DNA: TGTGCCACCAGAGTACAGGGCGGGACCTACGAGCAGTACTTC
D: -; size: few; J: TRBJ1-2; V: TRBV6-2/TRBV6-3; CDR3: CATHDMTGAPYGYTF; DNA: TGTGCCACCCACGACATGACGGGGGCCCCCTATGGCTACACCTTC
D: -; size: many; J: TRBJ2-7; V: TRBV30; CDR3: CAWSSRFEQYF; DNA: TGTGCCTGGAGTTCGCGTTTCGAGCAGTACTTC
D: -; size: many; J: TRBJ2-2; V: TRBV18; CDR3: CASSPVHSNTGELFF; DNA: TGTGCCAGCTCACCGGTACACTCGAACACCGGGGAGCTGTTTTTT
D: -; size: many; J: TRBJ2-7; V: TRBV2; CDR3: CASSEVGQGGYEQYF; DNA: TGTGCCAGCAGTGAAGTCGGGCAGGGTGGCTACGAGCAGTACTTC
D: -; size: -; J: TRBJ1-5; V: TRBV15; CDR3: CATSQGHRNQPQHF; DNA: TGTGCCACCAGCCAAGGACACCGAAATCAGCCCCAGCATTTT
D: TRBD1; size: few; J: TRBJ1-2; V: TRBV12-3/TRBV12-4; CDR3: CASSFRDRRYDYTF; DNA: TGTGCCAGCAGTTTCCGGGACAGGAGGTATGACTACACCTTC
D: -; size: -; J: TRBJ2-2; V: TRBV6-5; CDR3: CASSYPRGTNTGELFF; DNA: TGTGCCAGCAGTTACCCCAGGGGTACGAACACCGGGGAGCTGTTTTTT
D: TRBD2; size: few; J: TRBJ2-3; V: TRBV12-3/TRBV12-4; CDR3: CASSHPRTSGGTSTDTQYF; DNA: TGTGCCAGCAGTCACCCACGGACTAGCGGAGGGACTAGCACAGATACGCAGTATTTT
D: -; size: many; J: TRBJ2-7; V: TRBV28; CDR3: CASSLYFGEQYF; DNA: TGTGCCAGCAGTTTGTATTTCGGCGAGCAGTACTTC
D: -; size: -; J: TRBJ1-2; V: TRBV7-9; CDR3: CASSLKGPYTF; DNA: TGTGCCAGCAGCTTAAAGGGACCCTACACCTTC
D: -; size: -; J: TRBJ2-2; V: TRBV7-2; CDR3: CASSLIMRQGYPGELFF; DNA: TGTGCCAGCAGCTTAATCATGCGGCAGGGGTATCCCGGGGAGCTGTTTTTT
D: TRBD1; size: many; J: TRBJ1-5; V: TRBV7-9; CDR3: CASSSAGDRAQPQHF; DNA: TGTGCCAGCAGCTCCGCGGGGGACAGGGCTCAGCCCCAGCATTTT
D: -; size: few; J: TRBJ1-4; V: TRBV19; CDR3: CASSIEGSTNEKLFF; DNA: TGTGCCAGTAGTATAGAGGGGTCAACTAATGAAAAACTGTTTTTT
D: -; size: few; J: TRBJ2-7; V: TRBV5-1; CDR3: CASSLGRTAEQYF; DNA: TGCGCCAGCAGCTTAGGGCGGACGGCCGAGCAGTACTTC
D: -; size: few; J: TRBJ1-2; V: TRBV6-1; CDR3: CASSPGQFYGYTF; DNA: TGTGCCAGCAGTCCCGGGCAGTTCTATGGCTACACCTTC
D: -; size: once; J: TRBJ1-6; V: TRBV4-3; CDR3: CASSQDWGSPLHF; DNA: TGCGCCAGCAGCCAAGATTGGGGATCACCCCTCCACTTT
D: TRBD1; size: many; J: TRBJ1-2; V: TRBV12-3/TRBV12-4; CDR3: CASTPDRGLGYTF; DNA: TGTGCCAGCACCCCCGACAGGGGGCTCGGCTACACCTTC
D: -; size: few; J: TRBJ2-5; V: TRBV19; CDR3: CASSIAGARETQYF; DNA: TGTGCCAGTAGTATAGCGGGAGCCCGGGAGACCCAGTACTTC
D: -; size: few; J: TRBJ2-7; V: TRBV19; CDR3: CASSIEGTGTYEQYF; DNA: TGTGCCAGTAGTATCGAGGGGACGGGAACCTACGAGCAGTACTTC
D: TRBD2; size: -; J: TRBJ2-3; V: TRBV11-2; CDR3: CASSFPPTSGFSPLTDTQYF; DNA: TGTGCCAGCAGCTTCCCTCCGACTAGCGGCTTCTCCCCTCTCACAGATACGCAGTATTTT
D: TRBD1; size: -; J: TRBJ1-1; V: TRBV6-1; CDR3: CASRRGTGGEAFF; DNA: TGTGCCAGCAGACGCGGGACAGGGGGCGAAGCTTTCTTT
D: TRBD1; size: -; J: TRBJ2-2; V: TRBV10-3; CDR3: CAISGATGGRTGELFF; DNA: TGTGCCATCAGTGGGGCTACAGGGGGAAGGACCGGGGAGCTGTTTTTT
D: TRBD2; size: -; J: TRBJ2-2; V: TRBV5-1; CDR3: CASSLTSGIAGELFF; DNA: TGCGCCAGCAGCTTGACTAGCGGCATCGCCGGGGAGCTGTTTTTT
D: -; size: -; J: TRBJ1-2; V: TRBV2; CDR3: CASTNNRDTYGYTF; DNA: TGTGCCAGCACAAACAACCGGGACACCTATGGCTACACCTTC
D: -; size: many; J: TRBJ1-1; V: TRBV29-1; CDR3: CSVEGRMNTEAFF; DNA: TGCAGCGTTGAGGGCAGGATGAACACTGAAGCTTTCTTT
D: -; size: many; J: TRBJ2-7; V: TRBV28; CDR3: CASSRAFEQYF; DNA: TGTGCCAGCTCCCGGGCCTTCGAGCAGTACTTC
D: -; size: few; J: TRBJ1-6; V: TRBV5-6; CDR3: CASSLWHRQESPLHF; DNA: TGTGCCAGCAGCTTGTGGCACCGGCAAGAGTCACCCCTCCACTTT
D: -; size: many; J: TRBJ1-1; V: TRBV3-1; CDR3: CASSPSTTGEAFF; DNA: TGTGCCAGCAGCCCCTCTACGACAGGTGAAGCTTTCTTT
D: -; size: few; J: TRBJ2-7; V: TRBV9; CDR3: CASSPRENPYEQYF; DNA: TGTGCCAGCAGCCCTAGGGAGAACCCCTACGAGCAGTACTTC
D: -; size: many; J: TRBJ1-1; V: TRBV2; CDR3: CASSATSGTEAFF; DNA: TGTGCCAGCAGCGCGACTTCGGGCACTGAAGCTTTCTTT
D: TRBD1; size: -; J: TRBJ2-3; V: TRBV12-5; CDR3: CASGLEGGLGDTQYF; DNA: TGTGCTAGTGGTTTGGAAGGGGGCCTAGGGGATACGCAGTATTTT
D: TRBD1; size: many; J: TRBJ2-6; V: TRBV30; CDR3: CAWTGTGTGANVLTF; DNA: TGTGCCTGGACAGGGACAGGGACCGGGGCCAACGTCCTGACTTTC
D: -; size: many; J: TRBJ1-2; V: TRBV5-1; CDR3: CASSPPGGLDYGYTF; DNA: TGCGCCAGCAGCCCCCCGGGGGGATTGGATTATGGCTACACCTTC